A selection of T cell receptor beta chains follows, all from one sample in a study of blood T cells in healthy people across ages. Each CDR3 protein gets one entry after TCRdb re-called the 5' RACE reads with MiXCR. The sample lists roughly 2 million distinct CDR3 sequences, 49% seen once, with over 2% in the top ten. The source material was blood. The receptor source for this set is a woman aged 40 to 55 in good health. The CDR3 runs from the conserved cysteine through the conserved F or W. D genes are given only for firm matches. Rows may omit the clone size; those that give it use once, few, many or a size class.

J gene | V gene | D gene | clone size | CDR3 DNA | CDR3 protein
TRBJ1-2 | TRBV5-1 | TRBD1 | . | TGCGCCAGCAGCCTCGAGGGACAGGGCCTCAGGGGGGGCTACACCTTC | CASSLEGQGLRGGYTF
TRBJ1-2 | TRBV13 | . | . | TGTGCCAGCAGCTTTACTGCGGGGATGGGGTATGGCTACACCTTC | CASSFTAGMGYGYTF
TRBJ1-6 | TRBV6-2/TRBV6-3 | . | . | TGTGCCAGCAGTTACTGGCAGGGGATTGATAATTCACCCCTCCACTTT | CASSYWQGIDNSPLHF
TRBJ2-1 | TRBV12-3/TRBV12-4 | TRBD2 | few | TGTGCCAGCAGTTTCGGTACGGTGGGACTAGTAAATGAGCAGTTCTTC | CASSFGTVGLVNEQFF
TRBJ2-7 | TRBV27 | . | . | TGTGCCAGCAGTCACCGGACAACACCGGACCCAGAGCAGTACTTC | CASSHRTTPDPEQYF
TRBJ2-3 | TRBV7-4 | . | . | TGTGCCAGCAGCCCAGGACAGTCCAGGGAGACAGATACGCAGTATTTT | CASSPGQSRETDTQYF
TRBJ2-5 | TRBV28 | . | few | TGTGCCAGCAGTTTGTATAGAAGAGAGACCCAGTACTTC | CASSLYRRETQYF
TRBJ2-7 | TRBV20-1 | TRBD1 | . | TGCAGTGCGGAACGCCGGGACAGGATCACCTACGAGCAGTACTTC | CSAERRDRITYEQYF
TRBJ2-1 | TRBV5-1 | . | few | TGCGCCAGCAGCTCCAAGACGGGCAACTACAATGAGCAGTTCTTC | CASSSKTGNYNEQFF
TRBJ2-3 | TRBV7-3 | . | once | TGTGCCAGCAGCTTAGACAGGAGGGAGACAGATACGCAGTATTTT | CASSLDRRETDTQYF